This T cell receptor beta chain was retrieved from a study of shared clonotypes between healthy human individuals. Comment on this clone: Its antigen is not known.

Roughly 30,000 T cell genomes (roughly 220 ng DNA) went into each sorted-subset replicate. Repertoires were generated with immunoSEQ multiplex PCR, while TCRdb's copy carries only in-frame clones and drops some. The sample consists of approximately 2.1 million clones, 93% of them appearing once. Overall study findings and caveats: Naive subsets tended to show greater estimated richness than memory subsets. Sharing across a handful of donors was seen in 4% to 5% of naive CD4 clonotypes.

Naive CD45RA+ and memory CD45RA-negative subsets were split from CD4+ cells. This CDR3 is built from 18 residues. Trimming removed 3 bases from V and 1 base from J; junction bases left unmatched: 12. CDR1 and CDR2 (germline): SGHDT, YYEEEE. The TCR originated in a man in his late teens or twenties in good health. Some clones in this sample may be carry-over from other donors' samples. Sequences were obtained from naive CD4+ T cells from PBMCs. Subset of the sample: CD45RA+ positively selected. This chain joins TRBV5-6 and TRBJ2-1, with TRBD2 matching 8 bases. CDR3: CASSSPWRREVSYNEQFF. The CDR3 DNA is TGTGCCAGCAGCTCCCCTTGGAGGCGGGAGGTTTCCTACAATGAGCAGTTCTTC.